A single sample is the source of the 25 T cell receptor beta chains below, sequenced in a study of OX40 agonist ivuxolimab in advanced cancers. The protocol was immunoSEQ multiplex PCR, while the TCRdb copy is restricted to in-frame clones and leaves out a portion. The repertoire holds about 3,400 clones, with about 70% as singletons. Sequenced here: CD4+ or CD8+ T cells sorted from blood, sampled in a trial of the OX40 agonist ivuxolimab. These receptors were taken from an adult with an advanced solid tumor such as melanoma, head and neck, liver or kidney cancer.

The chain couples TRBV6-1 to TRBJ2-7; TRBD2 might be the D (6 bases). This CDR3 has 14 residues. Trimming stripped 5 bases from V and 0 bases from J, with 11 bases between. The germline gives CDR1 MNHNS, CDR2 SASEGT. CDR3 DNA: TGTGCCAGCAGTCTAAGCGGGTACTCCTACGAGCAGTACTTC. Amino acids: CASSLSGYSYEQYF.

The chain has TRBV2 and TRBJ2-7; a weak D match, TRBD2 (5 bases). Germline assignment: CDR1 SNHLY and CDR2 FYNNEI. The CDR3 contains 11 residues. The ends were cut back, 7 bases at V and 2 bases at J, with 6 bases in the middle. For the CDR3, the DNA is TGTGCCAGCATCGGGACCTACGAGCAGTACTTC. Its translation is CASIGTYEQYF.

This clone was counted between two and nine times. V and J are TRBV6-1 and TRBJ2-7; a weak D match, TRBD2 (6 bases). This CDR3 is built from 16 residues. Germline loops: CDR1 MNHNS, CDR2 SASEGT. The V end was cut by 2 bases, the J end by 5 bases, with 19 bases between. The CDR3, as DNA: TGTGCCAGCAGTGAAACCGACCTACGGAGGGCCCACGAGCAGTACTTC. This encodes CASSETDLRRAHEQYF.

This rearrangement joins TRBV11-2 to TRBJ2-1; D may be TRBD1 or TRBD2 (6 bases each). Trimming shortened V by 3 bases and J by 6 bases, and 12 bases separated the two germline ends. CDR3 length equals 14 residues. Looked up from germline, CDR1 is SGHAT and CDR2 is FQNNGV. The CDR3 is CASSFVGGVNEQFF. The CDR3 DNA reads TGTGCCAGCAGCTTCGTCGGGGGCGTCAATGAGCAGTTCTTC.

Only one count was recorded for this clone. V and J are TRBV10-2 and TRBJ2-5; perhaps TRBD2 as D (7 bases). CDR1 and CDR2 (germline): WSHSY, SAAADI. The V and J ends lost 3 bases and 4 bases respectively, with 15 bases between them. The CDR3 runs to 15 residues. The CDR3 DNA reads TGCGCCAGCAGTGATGGGGGGGCAGGTGGAGAGACCCAGTACTTC. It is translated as CASSDGGAGGETQYF.

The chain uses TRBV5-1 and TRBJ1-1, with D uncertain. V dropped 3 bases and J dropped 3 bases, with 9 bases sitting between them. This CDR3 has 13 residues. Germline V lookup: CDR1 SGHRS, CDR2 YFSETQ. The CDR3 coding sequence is TGCGCCAGCAGCTGGCGGACGGACACTGAAGCTTTCTTT. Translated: CASSWRTDTEAFF.

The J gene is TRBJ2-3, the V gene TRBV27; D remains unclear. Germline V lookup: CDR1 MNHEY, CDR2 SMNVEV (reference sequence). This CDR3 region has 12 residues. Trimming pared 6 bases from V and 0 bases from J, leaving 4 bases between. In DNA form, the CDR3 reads TGTGCCAGCAGCCCTAGCACAGATACGCAGTATTTT. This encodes CASSPSTDTQYF.

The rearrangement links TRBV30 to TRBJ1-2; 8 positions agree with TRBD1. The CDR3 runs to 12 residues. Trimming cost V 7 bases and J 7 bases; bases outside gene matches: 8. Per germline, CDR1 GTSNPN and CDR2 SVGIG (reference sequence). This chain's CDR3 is CASTTGAIGYTF. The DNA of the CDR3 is TGTGCCTCCACGACAGGGGCCATTGGCTACACCTTC.

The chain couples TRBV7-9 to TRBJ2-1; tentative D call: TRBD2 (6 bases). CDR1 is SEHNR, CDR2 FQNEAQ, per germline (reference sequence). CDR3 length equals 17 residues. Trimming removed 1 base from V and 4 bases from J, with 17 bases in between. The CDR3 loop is CASSLVASVGAYNEQFF. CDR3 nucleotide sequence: TGTGCCAGCAGCTTAGTGGCTAGCGTCGGGGCATACAATGAGCAGTTCTTC. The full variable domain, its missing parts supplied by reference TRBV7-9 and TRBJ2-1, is DTGVSQNPRHKITKRGQNVTFRCDPISEHNRLYWYRQTLGQGPEFLTYFQNEAQLEKSRLLSDRFSAERPKGSFSTLEIQRTEQGDSAMYLCASSLVASVGAYNEQFFGPGTRLTVL.

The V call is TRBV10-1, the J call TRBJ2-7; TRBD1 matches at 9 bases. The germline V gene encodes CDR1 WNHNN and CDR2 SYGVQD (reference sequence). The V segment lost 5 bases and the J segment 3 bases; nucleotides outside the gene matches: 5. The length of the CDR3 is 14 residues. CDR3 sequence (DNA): TGCGCCAGCAGTCCGGGACAGGGTCTCTACGAGCAGTACTTC. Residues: CASSPGQGLYEQYF.

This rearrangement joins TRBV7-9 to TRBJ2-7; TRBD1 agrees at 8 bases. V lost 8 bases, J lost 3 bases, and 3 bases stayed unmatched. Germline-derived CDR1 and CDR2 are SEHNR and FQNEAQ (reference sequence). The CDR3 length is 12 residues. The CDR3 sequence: CASRDRHYEQYF. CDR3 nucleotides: TGTGCCAGCCGGGACAGGCACTACGAGCAGTACTTC. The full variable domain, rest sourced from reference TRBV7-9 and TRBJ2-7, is DTGVSQNPRHKITKRGQNVTFRCDPISEHNRLYWYRQTLGQGPEFLTYFQNEAQLEKSRLLSDRFSAERPKGSFSTLEIQRTEQGDSAMYLCASRDRHYEQYFGPGTRLTVT.

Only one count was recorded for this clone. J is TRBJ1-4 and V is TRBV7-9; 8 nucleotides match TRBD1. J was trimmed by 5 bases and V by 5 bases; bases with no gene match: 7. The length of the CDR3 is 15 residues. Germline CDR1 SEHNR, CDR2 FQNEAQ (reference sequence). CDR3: CASSPTGTGNEKLFF. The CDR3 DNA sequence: TGTGCCAGCAGCCCCACCGGGACAGGCAATGAAAAACTGTTTTTT.

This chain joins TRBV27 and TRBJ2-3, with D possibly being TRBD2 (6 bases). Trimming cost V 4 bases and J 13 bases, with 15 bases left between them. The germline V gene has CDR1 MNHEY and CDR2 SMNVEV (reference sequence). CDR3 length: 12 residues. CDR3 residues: CASSSGAEGEYF. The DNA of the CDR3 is TGTGCCAGCAGTTCGGGAGCAGAAGGGGAGTATTTT.

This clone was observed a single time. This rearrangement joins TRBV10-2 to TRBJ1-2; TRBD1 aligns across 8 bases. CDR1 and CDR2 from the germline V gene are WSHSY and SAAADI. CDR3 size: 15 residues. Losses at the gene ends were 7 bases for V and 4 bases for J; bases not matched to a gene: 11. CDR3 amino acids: CASNPGTGVIYGYTF. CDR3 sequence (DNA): TGCGCCAGCAATCCCGGGACAGGAGTCATCTATGGCTACACCTTC.

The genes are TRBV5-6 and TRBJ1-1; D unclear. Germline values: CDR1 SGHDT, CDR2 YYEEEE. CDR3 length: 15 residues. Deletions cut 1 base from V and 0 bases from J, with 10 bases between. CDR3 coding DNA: TGTGCCAGCAGCTTGACTGGGCGTCTGAACACTGAAGCTTTCTTT. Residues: CASSLTGRLNTEAFF.

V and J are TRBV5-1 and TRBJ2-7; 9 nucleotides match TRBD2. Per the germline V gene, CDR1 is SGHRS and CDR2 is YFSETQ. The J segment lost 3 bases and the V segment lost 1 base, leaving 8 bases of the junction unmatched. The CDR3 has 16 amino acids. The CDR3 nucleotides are TGCGCCAGCAGCTTGAATCAGGCTAGCGGGGTCTACGAGCAGTACTTC. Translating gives CASSLNQASGVYEQYF.

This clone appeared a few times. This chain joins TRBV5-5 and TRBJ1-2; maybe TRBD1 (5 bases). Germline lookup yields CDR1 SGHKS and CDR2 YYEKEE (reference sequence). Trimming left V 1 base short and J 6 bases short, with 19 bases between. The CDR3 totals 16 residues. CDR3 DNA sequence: TGTGCCAGCAGCTTGCCCGGGACCCCCGTGGTGGATGGCTACACCTTC. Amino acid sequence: CASSLPGTPVVDGYTF.

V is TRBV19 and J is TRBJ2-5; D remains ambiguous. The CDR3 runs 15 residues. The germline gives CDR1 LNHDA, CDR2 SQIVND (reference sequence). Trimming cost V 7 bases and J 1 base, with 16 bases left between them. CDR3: CASTPTASIQETQYF. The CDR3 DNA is TGTGCCAGTACCCCGACTGCCAGTATCCAAGAGACCCAGTACTTC.

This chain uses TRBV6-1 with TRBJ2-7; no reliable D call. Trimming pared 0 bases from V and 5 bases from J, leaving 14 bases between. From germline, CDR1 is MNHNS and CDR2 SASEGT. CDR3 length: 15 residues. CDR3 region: CASSEAYLVLHEQYF. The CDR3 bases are TGTGCCAGCAGTGAAGCTTACCTAGTGTTGCACGAGCAGTACTTC.

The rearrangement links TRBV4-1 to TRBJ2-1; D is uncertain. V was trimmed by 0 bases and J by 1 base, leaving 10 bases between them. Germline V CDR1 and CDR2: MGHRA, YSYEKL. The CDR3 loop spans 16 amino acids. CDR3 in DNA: TGCGCCAGCAGCCAAGAAGCATTAAGTTCCTACAATGAGCAGTTCTTC. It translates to CASSQEALSSYNEQFF.

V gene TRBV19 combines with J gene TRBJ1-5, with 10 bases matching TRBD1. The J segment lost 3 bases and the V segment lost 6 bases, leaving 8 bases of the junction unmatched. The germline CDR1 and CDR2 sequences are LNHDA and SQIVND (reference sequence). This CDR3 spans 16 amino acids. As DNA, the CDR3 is TGTGCCAGTAGCCCACCCGGGACAGGGGTCAATCAGCCCCAGCATTTT. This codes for CASSPPGTGVNQPQHF.

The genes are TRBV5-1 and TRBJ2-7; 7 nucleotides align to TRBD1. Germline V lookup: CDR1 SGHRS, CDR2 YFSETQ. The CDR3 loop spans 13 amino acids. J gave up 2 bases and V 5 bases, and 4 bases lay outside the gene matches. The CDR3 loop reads CASRPQGAYEQYF. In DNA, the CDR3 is TGCGCCAGCAGACCCCAGGGGGCCTACGAGCAGTACTTC.

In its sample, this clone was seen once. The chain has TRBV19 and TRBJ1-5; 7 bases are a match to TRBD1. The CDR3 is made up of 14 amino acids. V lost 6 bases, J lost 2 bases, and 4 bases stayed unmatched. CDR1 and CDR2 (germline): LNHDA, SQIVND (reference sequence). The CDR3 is CASSRQGGNQPQHF. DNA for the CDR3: TGTGCCAGTAGCAGACAGGGCGGCAATCAGCCCCAGCATTTT.

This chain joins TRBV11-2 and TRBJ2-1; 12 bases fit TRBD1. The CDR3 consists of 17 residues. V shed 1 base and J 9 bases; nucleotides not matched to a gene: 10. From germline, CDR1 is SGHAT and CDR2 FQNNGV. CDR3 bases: TGTGCCAGCAGCTTAGTCGCTGGGACAGGGGGCTCGGGTGAGCAGTTCTTC. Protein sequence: CASSLVAGTGGSGEQFF.

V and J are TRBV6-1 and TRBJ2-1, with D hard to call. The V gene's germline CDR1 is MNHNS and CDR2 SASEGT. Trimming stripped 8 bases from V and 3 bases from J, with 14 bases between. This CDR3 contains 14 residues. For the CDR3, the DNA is TGTGCCAGCTTACTATCAGAGCTCTACAATGAGCAGTTCTTC. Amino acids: CASLLSELYNEQFF.